This record covers a single T cell receptor (beta chain). CDR1 is MNHNY and CDR2 is SVGAGI in the germline V gene (reference sequence). This CDR3 has 13 amino acids. V gave up 2 bases and J gave up 11 bases; unmatched junction bases: 3. The data originate from a study of T cell changes during pregnancy in multiple sclerosis. Measured with immunoSEQ multiplex PCR; TCRdb has only the in-frame clones, and not every one. The table includes about 85,000 clones, roughly 92% detected once. This TCR was recovered from a female donor with multiple sclerosis, enrolled in a pregnancy study. The chain has TRBV6-6 and TRBJ1-1; 12 bases match TRBD1. This specimen consisted of peripheral blood, obtained in the first trimester of pregnancy. For the CDR3, the DNA is TGTGCCAGCAGTTACAGGGACAGGGGGCAGGCTTTCTTT. The encoded protein is CASSYRDRGQAFF.